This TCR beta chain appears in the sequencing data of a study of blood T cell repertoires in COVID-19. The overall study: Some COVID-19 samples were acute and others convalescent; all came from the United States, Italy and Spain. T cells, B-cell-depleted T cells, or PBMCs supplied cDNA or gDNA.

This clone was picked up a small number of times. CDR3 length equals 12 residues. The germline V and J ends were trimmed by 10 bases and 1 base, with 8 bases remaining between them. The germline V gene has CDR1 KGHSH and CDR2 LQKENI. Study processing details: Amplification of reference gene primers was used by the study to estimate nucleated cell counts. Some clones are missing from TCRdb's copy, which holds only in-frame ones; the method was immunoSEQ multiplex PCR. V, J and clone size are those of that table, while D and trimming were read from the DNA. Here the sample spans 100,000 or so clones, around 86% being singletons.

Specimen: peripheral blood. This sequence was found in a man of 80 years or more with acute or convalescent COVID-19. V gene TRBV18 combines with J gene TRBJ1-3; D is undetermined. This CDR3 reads CATLGSGNTIYF. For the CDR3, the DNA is TGTGCCACCCTCGGTTCTGGAAACACCATATATTTT.